A selection of T cell receptor beta chains follows, all from one sample in a study of shared T cell receptors in the human thymus. The data were produced by immunoSEQ multiplex PCR, yet TCRdb's version contains in-frame clones alone and is incomplete. Of approximately 760,000 clones in the sample, approximately 83% were seen once. The same sample was also studied in work on human thymus T cells.

Input material: thymocytes. The receptors come from a girl under three years old with a congenital heart defect. Each CDR3 is given with its conserved first and last residue. The D gene is left open where the match is weak. Some rows mark clone size as missing; the rest say once, few, many or name a class of expanded clone.

v_gene: TRBV5-6; d_gene: TRBD1; j_gene: TRBJ1-1; len: 13; abundance: NA; CDR3aa: CASIEGGAGRAFF; CDR3nt: TGTGCCAGCATCGAAGGGGGCGCGGGTCGAGCTTTCTTT
v_gene: TRBV18; d_gene: TRBD1; j_gene: TRBJ1-2; len: 14; abundance: NA; CDR3aa: CASSPDRGSGGYTF; CDR3nt: TGTGCCAGCTCACCTGACAGGGGGTCAGGGGGCTACACCTTC
v_gene: TRBV4-2; d_gene: NA; j_gene: TRBJ1-1; len: 13; abundance: once; CDR3aa: CASSQAYRAEAFF; CDR3nt: TGTGCCAGCAGCCAAGCATACAGAGCTGAAGCTTTCTTT
v_gene: TRBV28; d_gene: NA; j_gene: TRBJ1-3; len: 13; abundance: NA; CDR3aa: CASSSDSGNTIYF; CDR3nt: TGTGCCAGCAGTTCAGACTCTGGAAACACCATATATTTT
v_gene: TRBV4-1; d_gene: NA; j_gene: TRBJ2-6; len: 21; abundance: NA; CDR3aa: CASSQARLDEGAPSGANVLTF; CDR3nt: TGCGCCAGCAGCCAAGCCCGACTAGATGAGGGGGCCCCGTCTGGGGCCAACGTCCTGACTTTC
v_gene: TRBV4-3; d_gene: NA; j_gene: TRBJ2-5; len: 17; abundance: NA; CDR3aa: CASSQEWRGPPAETQYF; CDR3nt: TGCGCCAGCAGCCAAGAGTGGAGGGGACCCCCGGCGGAGACCCAGTACTTC
v_gene: TRBV2; d_gene: TRBD1; j_gene: TRBJ1-5; len: 20; abundance: NA; CDR3aa: CASSEPPTGGPGISNQPQHF; CDR3nt: TGTGCCAGCAGTGAACCACCGACAGGGGGCCCAGGAATAAGCAATCAGCCCCAGCATTTT
v_gene: TRBV5-1; d_gene: TRBD2; j_gene: TRBJ2-7; len: 14; abundance: NA; CDR3aa: CASSLPAGAYEQYF; CDR3nt: TGCGCCAGCAGCTTACCAGCGGGGGCCTACGAGCAGTACTTC
v_gene: TRBV5-6; d_gene: TRBD1; j_gene: TRBJ1-1; len: 13; abundance: few; CDR3aa: CASSLKQGFEAFF; CDR3nt: TGTGCCAGCAGCTTGAAACAGGGGTTTGAAGCTTTCTTT
v_gene: TRBV6-1; d_gene: NA; j_gene: TRBJ1-2; len: 15; abundance: NA; CDR3aa: CASSEHRTASYGYTF; CDR3nt: TGTGCCAGCAGTGAACATCGGACAGCCAGTTATGGCTACACCTTC
v_gene: TRBV11-2; d_gene: TRBD1; j_gene: TRBJ1-2; len: 15; abundance: NA; CDR3aa: CASSCQVRGRDGYTF; CDR3nt: TGTGCCAGCAGCTGCCAAGTCAGGGGGCGCGATGGCTACACCTTC
v_gene: TRBV9; d_gene: TRBD2; j_gene: TRBJ2-1; len: 12; abundance: NA; CDR3aa: CATAGVSNEQFF; CDR3nt: TGTGCCACGGCGGGGGTGAGCAATGAGCAGTTCTTC
v_gene: TRBV6-4; d_gene: TRBD1; j_gene: TRBJ1-2; len: 13; abundance: NA; CDR3aa: CASSGGQGNGYTF; CDR3nt: TGTGCCAGCAGTGGGGGACAGGGGAATGGCTACACCTTC
v_gene: TRBV28; d_gene: TRBD1; j_gene: TRBJ1-2; len: 15; abundance: few; CDR3aa: CASSLSPGQLYGYTF; CDR3nt: TGTGCCAGCAGTTTATCTCCGGGACAGCTCTATGGCTACACCTTC
v_gene: TRBV28; d_gene: TRBD1; j_gene: TRBJ1-5; len: 20; abundance: NA; CDR3aa: CASSPLPYSTGLGGNQPQHF; CDR3nt: TGTGCCAGCAGTCCGTTACCCTACTCGACAGGGTTGGGCGGCAATCAGCCCCAGCATTTT
v_gene: TRBV27; d_gene: NA; j_gene: TRBJ1-2; len: 11; abundance: once; CDR3aa: CASGVGGGYTF; CDR3nt: TGTGCCAGCGGGGTGGGGGGTGGCTACACCTTC